The sequence of this TCR beta chain was determined in a study of blood T cell repertoires in COVID-19. Study information: The United States, Italy and Spain provided the acute and convalescent COVID-19 samples. The cDNA or gDNA used as material had been derived from T cells, B-cell-depleted T cells, or PBMCs.

As originally analysed: Amplification with reference gene primers provided the estimates of nucleated cell counts. Some clones are missing from TCRdb's copy, which holds only in-frame ones; the method was immunoSEQ multiplex PCR. That table supplies the V and J calls and clone size; D and trimming were determined from the DNA. The top ten hold about 7.4% of the sample, which has more than 90,000 clones, 80% to 90% seen once. Germline V gene lookup returns CDR1 SGHTA and CDR2 FQGNSA. The CDR3 length is 16 residues. V was shortened by 4 bases and J by 0 bases, with 12 bases between the two germline ends.

The rearrangement joins TRBV7-2 to TRBJ2-2; D possibly corresponds to TRBD2 (6 bases). The sample consisted of peripheral blood. The TCR was taken from a man in his 70s who had recovered from COVID-19. DNA for the CDR3: TGTGCCAGCAGCTACCGGGGGATAGCGAACACCGGGGAGCTGTTTTTT. It encodes CASSYRGIANTGELFF.